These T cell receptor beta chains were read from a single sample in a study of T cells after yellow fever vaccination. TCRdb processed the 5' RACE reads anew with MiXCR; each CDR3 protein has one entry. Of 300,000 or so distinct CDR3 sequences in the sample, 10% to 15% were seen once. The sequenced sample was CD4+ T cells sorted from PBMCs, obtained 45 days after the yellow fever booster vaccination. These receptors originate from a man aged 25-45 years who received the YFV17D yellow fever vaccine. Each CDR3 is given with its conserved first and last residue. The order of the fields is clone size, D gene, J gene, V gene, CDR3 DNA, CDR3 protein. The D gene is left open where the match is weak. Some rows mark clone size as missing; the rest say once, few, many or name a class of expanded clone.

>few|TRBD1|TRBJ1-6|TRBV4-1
TGCGCCAGCAGCCAGACCGCAGGGGGCTCCTCACCCCTCCACTTT
CASSQTAGGSSPLHF
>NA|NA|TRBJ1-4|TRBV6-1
TGTGCCAGCAGACCAGTGGGGCTTGTTGGTGAAAAACTGTTTTTT
CASRPVGLVGEKLFF
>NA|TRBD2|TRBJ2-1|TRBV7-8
TGTGCCAGCAGCCCCACGGGACTAGCGGGACTGAATGAGCAGTTCTTC
CASSPTGLAGLNEQFF
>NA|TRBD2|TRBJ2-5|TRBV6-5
TGTGCCAGCAGTTACACGCCCGCCCTAGCGGGGCGGTTGATGAACTTC
CASSYTPALAGRLMNF
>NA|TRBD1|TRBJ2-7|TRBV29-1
TGCAGCGCCTTGGGGGACAGGAGTGGGGAGCAGTACTTC
CSALGDRSGEQYF
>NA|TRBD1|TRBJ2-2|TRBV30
TGTGCCTGCCGTGCTGGGACAGGGTACAGGGAGCTGTTTTTT
CACRAGTGYRELFF
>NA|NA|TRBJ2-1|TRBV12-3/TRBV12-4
TGTGCCAGCCGGGGGAGTGGAAACAATGAGCAGTTCTTC
CASRGSGNNEQFF
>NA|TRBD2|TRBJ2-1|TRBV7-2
TGTGCCAGCAGCTTAGACTCCGGGACTAGATTGTTCTTC
CASSLDSGTRLFF
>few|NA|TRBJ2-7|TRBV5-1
TGCGCCAGCAGCTTCATACCCGGGACTCCTATATACGAGCAGTACTTC
CASSFIPGTPIYEQYF
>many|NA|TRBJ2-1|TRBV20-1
TGCAGTGCTAGCGCTGACGCTTTCTCCTACAATGAGCAGTTCTTC
CSASADAFSYNEQFF
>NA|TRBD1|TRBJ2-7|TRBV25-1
TGTGCCAGCAGTGACCAATCGACAGGGGGGTACTACGAGCAGTACTTC
CASSDQSTGGYYEQYF
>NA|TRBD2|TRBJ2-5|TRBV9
TGTGCCAGCAGCGCCCGTTCTAGCGGGAGTCTGGGTGAGACCCAGTACTTC
CASSARSSGSLGETQYF
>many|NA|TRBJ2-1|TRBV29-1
TGCAGCGCTGATTATGAGCAGTTCTTC
CSADYEQFF
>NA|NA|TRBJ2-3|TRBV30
TGTGCCTCCGCAGGGAGTGTAAGAACAGATACGCAGTATTTT
CASAGSVRTDTQYF
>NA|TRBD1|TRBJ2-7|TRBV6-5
TGTGCCAGCAGTCCTCAACAGGGGCGCGAGCAGTACTTC
CASSPQQGREQYF
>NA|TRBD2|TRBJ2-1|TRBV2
TGTGCCAGCAGTGATGGTGGGGGACTAGCGGGACTAAAGCAGTTCTTC
CASSDGGGLAGLKQFF
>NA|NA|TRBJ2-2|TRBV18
TGTGCCAGCTCACCACGAGAGCCCGGGAGCGGCGGGGAGCTGTTTTTT
CASSPREPGSGGELFF
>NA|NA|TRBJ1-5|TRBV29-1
TGCAGCGTTGGCCCAGATGGCAATCAGCCCCAGCATTTT
CSVGPDGNQPQHF
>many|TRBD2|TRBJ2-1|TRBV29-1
TGCAGCCAGACTAGCGGAGCCTACAATGAGCAGTTCTTC
CSQTSGAYNEQFF